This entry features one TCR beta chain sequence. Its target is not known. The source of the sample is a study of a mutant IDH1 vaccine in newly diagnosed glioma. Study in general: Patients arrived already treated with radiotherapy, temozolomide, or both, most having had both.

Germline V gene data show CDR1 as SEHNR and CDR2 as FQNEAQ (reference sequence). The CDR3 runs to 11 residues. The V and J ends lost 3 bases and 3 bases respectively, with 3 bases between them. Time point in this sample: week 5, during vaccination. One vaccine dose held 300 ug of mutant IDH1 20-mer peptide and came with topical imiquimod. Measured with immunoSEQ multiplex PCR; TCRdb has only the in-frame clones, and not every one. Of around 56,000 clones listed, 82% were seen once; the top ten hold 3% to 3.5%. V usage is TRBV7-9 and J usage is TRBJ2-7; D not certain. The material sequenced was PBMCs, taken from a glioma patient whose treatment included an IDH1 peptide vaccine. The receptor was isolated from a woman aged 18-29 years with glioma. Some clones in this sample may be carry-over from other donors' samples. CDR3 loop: CASSLDYEQYF. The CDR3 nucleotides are TGTGCCAGCAGCTTGGACTACGAGCAGTACTTC.